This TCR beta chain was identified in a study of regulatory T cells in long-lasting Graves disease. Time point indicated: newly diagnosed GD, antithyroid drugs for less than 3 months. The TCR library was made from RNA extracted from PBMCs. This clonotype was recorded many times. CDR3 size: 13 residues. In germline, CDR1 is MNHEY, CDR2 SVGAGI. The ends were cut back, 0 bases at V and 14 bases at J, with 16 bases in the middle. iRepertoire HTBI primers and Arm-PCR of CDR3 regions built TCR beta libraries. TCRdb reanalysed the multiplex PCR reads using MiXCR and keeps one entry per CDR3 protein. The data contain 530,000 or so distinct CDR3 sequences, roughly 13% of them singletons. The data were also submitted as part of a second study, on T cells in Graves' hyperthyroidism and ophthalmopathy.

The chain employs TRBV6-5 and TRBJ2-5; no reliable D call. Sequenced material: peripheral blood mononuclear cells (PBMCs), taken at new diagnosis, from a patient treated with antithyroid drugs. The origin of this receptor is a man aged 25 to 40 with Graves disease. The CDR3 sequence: CASSYSWQAGPYF. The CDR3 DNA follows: TGTGCCAGCAGTTACTCGTGGCAGGCCGGCCCTTACTTC.